The 20 T cell receptor beta chains below were found in one sample sequenced in a study of cytomegalovirus exposure and HLA in healthy donors. PCR used 60 Vbeta primers and 13 Jbeta primers. Measured with immunoSEQ multiplex PCR; TCRdb has only the in-frame clones, and not every one. This repertoire shows approximately 210,000 clones, roughly 87% found once; its top ten account for roughly 6%. Sequencing was performed on PBMCs. The receptor set was obtained from a man aged 40-49 years in good health and CMV-seropositive.

The chain carries TRBV9 and TRBJ1-1, with D maybe TRBD1 (6 bases). The V and J ends lost 0 bases and 8 bases respectively, with 8 bases between them. Germline CDR1 is SGDLS and CDR2 is YYNGEE. This CDR3 is built from 12 residues. The CDR3 nucleotides are TGTGCCAGCAGCGTAGGAACAGGGGAAGCTTTCTTT. It codes for CASSVGTGEAFF. Full variable domain (rest looked up from reference TRBV9 and TRBJ1-1): DSGVTQTPKHLITATGQRVTLRCSPRSGDLSVYWYQQSLDQGLQFLIQYYNGEERAKGNILERFSAQQFPDLHSELNLSSLELGDSALYFCASSVGTGEAFFGQGTRLTVV.

The chain is built from TRBV5-4 and TRBJ1-2, with D possibly TRBD1 on 6 matching bases. Germline CDR1 reads SGHNT; CDR2 reads YYREEE (reference sequence). Trimming removed 3 bases from V and 2 bases from J, with 11 bases in between. This CDR3 is built from 14 residues. The CDR3 region has the DNA TGTGCCAGCAGCTCCCTCGGACAGAACTATGGCTACACCTTC. This sequence encodes CASSSLGQNYGYTF.

V usage is TRBV10-3 and J usage is TRBJ2-7, with TRBD2 identical over 8 bases. The V gene end was trimmed by 3 bases and the J gene end by 3 bases; junction bases not matched to a gene: 1. Per the germline V gene, CDR1 is ENHRY and CDR2 is SYGVKD. The CDR3 length is 13 residues. The CDR3 nucleotides are TGTGCCATCAGTGAAGCGGGAGACTACGAGCAGTACTTC. It yields the protein CAISEAGDYEQYF.

The chain couples TRBV6-7 to TRBJ1-3; D gene ambiguous. TRBV6-7 is an open reading frame, and its role is uncertain. The CDR3 sequence is 16 residues long. The ends were cut back, 0 bases at V and 1 base at J, with 10 bases in the middle. The CDR3 reads CASSYSRRGSGNTIYF. The CDR3 coding sequence is TGTGCCAGCAGTTACTCGAGACGGGGTTCTGGAAACACCATATATTTT.

The J gene is TRBJ2-5, the V gene TRBV4-1; TRBD1 matches 9 bases. Germline CDR1 and CDR2: MGHRA and YSYEKL. V lost 4 bases and J lost 5; bases outside the gene matches: 11. The CDR3 loop spans 16 amino acids. The CDR3 sequence is CASSPVGDRVYETQYF. DNA for the CDR3: TGCGCCAGCAGCCCCGTTGGGGACAGGGTCTATGAGACCCAGTACTTC.

The CDR3 region has the DNA TGTGCCAGCAGCCAAGGATCGGGTGTCCGTAGCTCCTACAATGAGCAGTTCTTC. This sequence encodes CASSQGSGVRSSYNEQFF. The chain links TRBV4-2 to TRBJ2-1; D is unclear. The CDR3 has 18 amino acids. Deletions cut 1 base from V and 0 bases from J, with 16 bases between. Germline V gives CDR1 LGHNA, CDR2 YNFKEQ.

V usage is TRBV19 and J usage is TRBJ2-7; 9 bases line up with TRBD1. The CDR3 spans 14 residues. The germline CDR1 and CDR2 sequences are LNHDA and SQIVND (reference sequence). Unmatched junction bases numbered 4, after V lost 5 bases and J lost 2 bases. The CDR3 sequence: CASSAGTGPYEQYF. CDR3 coding DNA: TGTGCCAGTAGTGCCGGGACAGGGCCCTACGAGCAGTACTTC. Looking up the rest from reference TRBV19 and TRBJ2-7 gives the full variable domain: DGGITQSPKYLFRKEGQNVTLSCEQNLNHDAMYWYRQDPGQGLRLIYYSQIVNDFQKGDIAEGYSVSREKKESFPLTVTSAQKNPTAFYLCASSAGTGPYEQYFGPGTRLTVT.

V is TRBV5-4 and J is TRBJ1-4; a weak D match, TRBD1 (6 bases). Germline CDR1 is SGHNT and CDR2 is YYREEE (reference sequence). The CDR3 loop spans 14 amino acids. Trimming took 6 bases from V and 4 from J, leaving 13 bases between them. The DNA for the CDR3 is TGTGCCAGCACCAATTGGGGGCGTAATGAAAAACTGTTTTTT. It specifies CASTNWGRNEKLFF.

The rearrangement uses TRBV9 and TRBJ1-1; 8 bases map to TRBD1. The CDR3 totals 15 residues. With 4 bases clipped from V and 1 base from J, the junction kept 6 bases outside the gene matches. CDR1 is SGDLS and CDR2 is YYNGEE in the germline V gene. As DNA, the CDR3 is TGTGCCAGCAGCATGGGACAGGTTGGGAACACTGAAGCTTTCTTT. Encoded protein: CASSMGQVGNTEAFF.

As for this clone: The germline gene is not matched at one end of the junction; a read error may be the cause. The rearrangement links TRBV7-7 to TRBJ2-1; TRBD2 is a possible D gene (7 bases). This CDR3 region has 19 residues. In germline, CDR1 is SSHAT, CDR2 FNYEAQ (reference sequence). CDR3: CASSEGGDALPNPYNEQFF. The CDR3 DNA follows: TGTGCTAGCAGCGAGGGGGGGGATGCATTACCCAACCCCTACAATGAGCAGTTCTTC.

CDR3 bases: TGCGCCAGCAGCCAAGCCGGGCTAGCGGTTTACAATGAGCAGTTCTTC. Amino acids: CASSQAGLAVYNEQFF. J is TRBJ2-1 and V is TRBV4-1; 7 positions match TRBD2. J gave up 4 bases and V 1 base, and 7 bases lay outside the gene matches. Germline V gives CDR1 MGHRA, CDR2 YSYEKL. The CDR3 spans 16 residues.

The J gene is TRBJ2-7, the V gene TRBV29-1; the D is unclear. The germline V gene has CDR1 SQVTM and CDR2 ANQGSEA. V was pared by 3 bases and J by 6 bases, with 9 bases between. The CDR3 has 11 residues. The CDR3 bases are TGCAGCGTTGAGTCTAGAACCGAGCAGTACTTC. This gives the protein CSVESRTEQYF.

This chain's CDR3 is CASSPLYSTGTGNTIYF. The DNA of the CDR3 is TGTGCCAGCAGCCCCCTATATTCGACAGGGACTGGAAACACCATATATTTT. The genes are TRBV7-9 and TRBJ1-3, with TRBD1 matching over 7 bases. Germline CDR1 is SEHNR and CDR2 is FQNEAQ (reference sequence). With V trimmed by 5 bases and J by 2 bases, 12 bases remained unmatched. This CDR3 is built from 17 residues.

CDR3 protein: CASGSRTAYNEQFF. As DNA, the CDR3 is TGTGCTAGTGGTTCACGGACAGCATACAATGAGCAGTTCTTC. V usage is TRBV12-5 and J usage is TRBJ2-1; possible D gene TRBD1, 6 bases. Trimming cost V 4 bases and J 4 bases, with 11 bases left between them. This CDR3 has 14 residues. Germline V gene data show CDR1 as LGHNT and CDR2 as FRNRAP.

The rearrangement joins TRBV4-1 to TRBJ2-2, with 8 bases matching TRBD2. CDR1 and CDR2 from the germline V gene are MGHRA and YSYEKL. Trimming cost V 2 bases and J 4 bases; bases outside gene matches: 9. This CDR3 comprises 17 residues. CDR3 protein: CASSQSGGRRSTGELFF. As DNA, the CDR3 is TGCGCCAGCAGCCAAAGTGGCGGGAGGCGAAGCACCGGGGAGCTGTTTTTT.

The chain has TRBV6-4 and TRBJ2-1, with 12 bases fitting TRBD2. J was trimmed by 0 bases and V by 6 bases; bases with no gene match: 12. Germline V gene data show CDR1 as MRHNA and CDR2 as SNTAGT. This CDR3 has 19 residues. The CDR3 bases are TGTGCCAGCAGCGCATTGGGACTAGCGGGCTCGAGCTCCTACAATGAGCAGTTCTTC. Its protein product is CASSALGLAGSSSYNEQFF.

The chain has TRBV7-8 and TRBJ2-2, with TRBD2 as a possible D gene (5 bases). Germline V lookup: CDR1 SGHVS, CDR2 FQNEAQ. Between the trimmed V and J ends, which lost 1 base and 0 bases, there was a span of 12 bases. The length of the CDR3 is 17 residues. The DNA for the CDR3 is TGTGCCAGCAGCTTAGTTGGCGGGCTGTCGAACACCGGGGAGCTGTTTTTT. Residues: CASSLVGGLSNTGELFF.

The chain is built from TRBV5-4 and TRBJ1-1, with 7 bases aligning to TRBD1. The ends lost 4 bases at V and 1 base at J; junction bases unmatched: 7. Germline loops: CDR1 SGHNT, CDR2 YYREEE (reference sequence). The CDR3 consists of 15 residues. CDR3 coding DNA: TGTGCCAGCAGCCGAGGACAGGAAAAGAACACTGAAGCTTTCTTT. This gives the protein CASSRGQEKNTEAFF.

This chain joins TRBV5-5 and TRBJ2-7; tentatively, D is TRBD2 (5 bases). V dropped 0 bases and J dropped 0 bases, with 13 bases sitting between them. The CDR3 contains 16 residues. Per germline, CDR1 SGHKS and CDR2 YYEKEE (reference sequence). CDR3 sequence (DNA): TGTGCCAGCAGCTTGGTGGCGGGCGGCTTCTCCTACGAGCAGTACTTC. It yields the protein CASSLVAGGFSYEQYF.

The chain links TRBV25-1 to TRBJ1-4; TRBD1 is a possible D gene (5 bases). Per germline, CDR1 MGHDK and CDR2 SYGVNS. V lost 3 bases, J lost 7 bases, and 15 bases lay in between. The length of the CDR3 is 15 residues. For the CDR3, the DNA is TGTGCCAGCAGTGACGCCAGGGTGAATGGTGAAAAACTGTTTTTT. Translating gives CASSDARVNGEKLFF.